This T cell receptor (beta chain) was captured by sequencing in a study of CD8 T cells in Susac syndrome. Whole-study results and caveats: The study conceded that relatively few individuals underwent its TCR sequencing and HLA analysis.

This clonotype was seen only a few times. Its antigen is unknown. A quantity of about 0.5 to 1 ug RNA underwent reverse transcription using random hexamers. The authors amplified TCR beta CDR3 across 54 Vbeta and 13 Jbeta using immunoSEQ multiplex PCR. TCRdb reprocessed the immunoSEQ multiplex PCR reads via MiXCR and lists one record per CDR3 protein. The sample contains fewer than 350,000 distinct CDR3 sequences, approximately 90% of which appear only once. The CDR3 totals 11 residues. The germline V gene encodes CDR1 SEHNR and CDR2 FQNEAQ (reference sequence). Trimming left V 1 base short and J 9 bases short, with 4 bases between. The T cells that were sequenced for TCR beta were CD8+ and CD4+ cells from blood.

The TCR was taken from a human donor with multiple sclerosis. This chain uses TRBV7-9 with TRBJ2-1; D not resolved. Sequencing was performed on CD8+ T cells from PBMCs. The CDR3: CASSLGTEQFF. In DNA, the CDR3 is TGTGCCAGCAGCTTAGGTACTGAGCAGTTCTTC.